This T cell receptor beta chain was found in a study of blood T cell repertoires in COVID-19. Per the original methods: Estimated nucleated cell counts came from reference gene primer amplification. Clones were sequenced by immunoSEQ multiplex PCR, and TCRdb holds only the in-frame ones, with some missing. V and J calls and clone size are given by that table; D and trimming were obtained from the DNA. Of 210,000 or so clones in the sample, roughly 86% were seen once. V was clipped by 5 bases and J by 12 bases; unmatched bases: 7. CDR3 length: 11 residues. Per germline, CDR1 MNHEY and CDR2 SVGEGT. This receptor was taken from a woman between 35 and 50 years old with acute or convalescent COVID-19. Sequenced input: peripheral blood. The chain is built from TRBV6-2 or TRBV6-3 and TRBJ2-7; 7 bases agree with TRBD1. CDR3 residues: CASSVGQSPYF. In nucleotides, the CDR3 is TGTGCCAGCAGTGTGGGACAGTCCCCGTACTTC.